The clone carrying this TCR beta chain was recorded a few times. What it binds is not known. These data are taken from a study of blood T cells in healthy people across ages. The germline gives CDR1 KGHDR, CDR2 SFDVKD. The CDR3 loop spans 13 amino acids. V lost 5 bases and J 5 bases, leaving 12 bases between the germline ends. Findings and caveats of the study: Using unsorted PBMCs precluded a conclusive naive versus antigen-experienced comparison.

Alongside a J-beta primer mix, a sample-barcoded 5' primer served in a second PCR lasting about 6 to 11 cycles. Each TCR beta cDNA got a 12-nucleotide random molecular identifier. Using its own MiXCR run on the 5' RACE reads, TCRdb lists one record per CDR3 protein. The sample lists under 2 million distinct CDR3 sequences, around 36% seen once, with roughly 10% in the top ten. This sequence was found in a woman aged 25-40 years in good health. The J gene is TRBJ2-7, the V gene TRBV24-1; D unresolved. What was sequenced was blood. CDR3 amino acids: CATSGSTVHEQYF. The CDR3 DNA is TGTGCCACCAGTGGCAGCACGGTCCACGAGCAGTACTTC.